Sequencing of this TCR beta chain was carried out in a study of technical replicates of blood from a few donors. Data came from immunoSEQ multiplex PCR; TCRdb stores just in-frame clones and leaves some out. Counted here are 60,000 to 70,000 clones, 98% occurring once; the ten biggest clones make up about 0.16%. Per the germline V gene, CDR1 is SQVTM and CDR2 is ANQGSEA. This CDR3 spans 13 amino acids. With 4 bases removed from V and 3 bases from J, the gap between germline ends came to 12 bases. The sequence was collected from a human donor in good health. Sequencing was carried out using T cells isolated from PBMCs. This chain links TRBV29-1 with TRBJ2-5; D unclear. The CDR3 region has the DNA TGCAGCGTTGCGGGTCAGCAGAAAGAGACCCAGTACTTC. Protein sequence: CSVAGQQKETQYF.